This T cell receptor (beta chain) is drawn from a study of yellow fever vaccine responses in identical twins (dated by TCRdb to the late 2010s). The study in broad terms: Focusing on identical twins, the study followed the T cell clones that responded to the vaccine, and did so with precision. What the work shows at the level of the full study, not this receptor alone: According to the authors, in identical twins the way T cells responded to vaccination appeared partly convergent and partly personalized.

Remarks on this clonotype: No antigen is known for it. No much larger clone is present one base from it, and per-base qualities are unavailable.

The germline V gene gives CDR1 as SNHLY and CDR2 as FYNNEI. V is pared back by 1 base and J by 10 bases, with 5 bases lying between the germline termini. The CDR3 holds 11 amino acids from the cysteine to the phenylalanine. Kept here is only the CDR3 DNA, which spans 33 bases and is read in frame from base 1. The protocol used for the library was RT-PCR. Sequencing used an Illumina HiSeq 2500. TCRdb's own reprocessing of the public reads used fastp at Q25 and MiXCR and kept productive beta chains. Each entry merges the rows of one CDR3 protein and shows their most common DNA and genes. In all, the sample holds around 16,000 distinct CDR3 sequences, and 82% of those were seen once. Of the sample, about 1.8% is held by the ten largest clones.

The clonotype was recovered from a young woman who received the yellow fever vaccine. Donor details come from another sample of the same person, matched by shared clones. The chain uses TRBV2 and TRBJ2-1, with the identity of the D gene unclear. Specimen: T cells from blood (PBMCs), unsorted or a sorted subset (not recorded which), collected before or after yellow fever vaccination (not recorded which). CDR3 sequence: CASSEGWEQFF. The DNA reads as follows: TGTGCCAGCAGTGAAGGTTGGGAGCAGTTCTTC.